This TCR beta chain is drawn from a study of blood T cell repertoires in COVID-19. About the study: Nucleic acid was either cDNA or gDNA, and it came from T cells, B-cell-depleted T cells, or PBMCs.

The V and J ends lost 6 bases and 3 bases, in that order; junction bases with no gene match: 9. The CDR3 extends over 16 amino acids. Germline V gene data show CDR1 as MDHEN and CDR2 as SYDVKM. Sequencing was performed with immunoSEQ multiplex PCR; in TCRdb, only in-frame clones are kept and a portion is missing. In the table there are 400,000 to 500,000 clones, approximately 91% of which are singletons. Those who participated ranged in age from 18 to 89 years and resided in roughly 26 US areas. Cohorts were determined from participant-reported clinical history. In regard to this clone: This sample also contains other DNA sequences that code for the same CDR3.

What was sequenced was PBMCs or T cells enriched from blood (not recorded which). The J gene is TRBJ2-1, the V gene TRBV28, with 9 bases aligning to TRBD2. The clonotype originates from a woman between 18 and 29 years old who had been exposed to COVID-19. CDR3 loop: CASSSATSGDYNEQFF. The CDR3 nucleotides read TGTGCCAGCAGCTCCGCGACTAGCGGCGACTACAATGAGCAGTTCTTC. The whole variable domain, remainder taken from reference TRBV28 and TRBJ2-1, is DVKVTQSSRYLVKRTGEKVFLECVQDMDHENMFWYRQDPGLGLRLIYFSYDVKMKEKGDIPEGYSVSREKKERFSLILESASTNQTSMYLCASSSATSGDYNEQFFGPGTRLTVL.